Below, one T cell receptor (beta chain) is given with its context. Its cognate antigen is unknown. The sample is drawn from a study of cytomegalovirus exposure and HLA in healthy donors. The CDR3 is made up of 17 amino acids. Germline V gene lookup returns CDR1 LGHNA and CDR2 YSLEER. V dropped 2 bases and J dropped 11; count of bases not matched to a gene: 11. PCR primers comprised 60 Vbeta and 13 Jbeta primers. In the study's own analysis: Unique TCR beta chains totaled some 78 million in a later count, with roughly 12 million of them shared. Assay: immunoSEQ multiplex PCR; the TCRdb copy retains only in-frame clones and omits some. From that table come the V and J calls and clone size; the DNA was used to work out D and trimming. Of approximately 150,000 clones in the sample, about three quarters are singletons; the top ten hold roughly 2.6%. Whole-study findings and limits: Most TCRs appeared rarely, but some public TCRs recurred in many donors. CMV serostatus was the sole immune exposure data available. Links to common viral pathogens appeared, in a later analysis, for several of the most significant clusters.

The sample consisted of PBMCs. This TCR was recovered from a woman in her thirties or forties in good health and CMV-seropositive. This chain uses TRBV4-3 with TRBJ2-1; 14 nucleotides agree with TRBD2. This chain's CDR3 is CASSQTIRLAGGLQQFF. In DNA form, the CDR3 reads TGCGCCAGCAGCCAAACAATTAGACTAGCGGGAGGGTTACAGCAGTTCTTC.